This T cell receptor (beta chain) was identified during a study of response to subunit inactivated influenza vaccine. Remarks on this clonotype: Its antigen is not known.

CDR3 length: 12 residues. The V end lost 2 bases, the J end lost 9 bases, and 8 bases lay between the germline ends. CDR1 and CDR2 from the germline V gene are MNHEY and SVGEGT. TCRdb re-called the RT-PCR reads with MiXCR, one entry per CDR3 protein. The data hold about 240,000 distinct CDR3 sequences, with 12% observed a single time. General study points: There was a suggestion from the authors that each seasonal influenza vaccination recruits few new T cells.

The receptor was derived from a man aged 45-60 years who received an inactivated influenza vaccine. The rearrangement joins TRBV6-2 or TRBV6-3 to TRBJ2-1; no firm D call. Sequenced here: non-naive T cells sorted from PBMCs, sampled roughly 2 weeks before vaccination. CDR3 region: CASSYRGIEQFF. DNA for the CDR3: TGTGCCAGCAGTTACAGAGGCATTGAGCAGTTCTTC.